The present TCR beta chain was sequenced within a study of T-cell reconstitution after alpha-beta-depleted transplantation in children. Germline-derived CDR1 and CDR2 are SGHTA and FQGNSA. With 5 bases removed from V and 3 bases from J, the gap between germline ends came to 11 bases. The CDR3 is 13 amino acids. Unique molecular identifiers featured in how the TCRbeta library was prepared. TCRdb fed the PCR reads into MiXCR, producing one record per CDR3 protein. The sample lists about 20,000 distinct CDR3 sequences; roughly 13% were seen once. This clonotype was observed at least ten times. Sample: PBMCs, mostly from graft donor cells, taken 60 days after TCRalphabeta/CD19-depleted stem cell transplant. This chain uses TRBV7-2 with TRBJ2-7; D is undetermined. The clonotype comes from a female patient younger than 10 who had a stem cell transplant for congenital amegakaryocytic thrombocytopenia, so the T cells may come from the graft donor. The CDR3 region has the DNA TGTGCCAGCAGCCCATATTCGAGCTACGAGCAGTACTTC. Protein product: CASSPYSSYEQYF.